This TCR beta chain was sequenced for a study of blood T cell repertoires in COVID-19 (dated by TCRdb to about 2020). Looking at the study overall: Collaborator samples came from the United States, Italy and Spain and covered acute and convalescent phases of COVID-19. The material from the prospective study consisted of cDNA or gDNA derived from T cells, B-cell-depleted T cells, or PBMCs. The dataset comprised deeply sampled blood TCRbeta repertoires from subjects exposed to, actively infected with, or recovered from COVID-19. The repertoires were released in a freely available public database meant as a resource for research on the immune response to SARS-CoV-2. The samples were drawn from two sources: the first 160 participants of the ongoing ImmuneRACE study, and over 1,000 subjects contributed by 6 global collaborators. Sample metadata almost always included a de-identified subject ID, COVID-19 status, age in years and sex. Where available, HLA class I and class II types were obtained from metadata supplied by the sample provider rather than from assay-based typing. Here is what the overall study found, with its caveats: The amount of clinical and demographic metadata varied by source and participant and was provided uncurated.

TCRbeta CDR3 regions were amplified from genomic DNA by means of the immunoSEQ Assay, a bias-controlled multiplex PCR. Turning to the authors' computational methods: The number of nucleated cells in each sample was estimated by amplification of reference gene primers within the assay. To quantify the absolute abundance of each unique TCRbeta CDR3 rearrangement, sequence reads were collapsed and filtered. Productive Simpson clonality was computed per sample as the square root of Simpson's diversity index over productive rearrangements. TCRdb mirrors the immuneACCESS table, restricted to in-frame sequences. Some clones are absent from its copies; in checked studies, under half trace to an unresolved V gene, and the reason for the others is unknown. V and J calls plus clone size are reproduced from that table; the DNA served to infer D and trimming. This sample has 26,000 or so clones in its table, and 60% to 70% of those were observed once. The top ten clones comprise 7.3% of the sample.

This clone was recorded only once. The antigen this receptor binds is unknown. Per-nucleotide qualities are absent, and no much larger clonotype sits a single base away. Collaborating institutions collected whole blood in K2EDTA tubes following their own protocols. Collaborator samples were shipped for TCRbeta analysis as frozen whole blood, isolated PBMCs, or DNA extracted from either sample type. The CDR3 measures 13 amino acids from cysteine to phenylalanine. The read is trimmed to its CDR3 DNA, 39 bases read in frame from base 1. Via the germline V gene, CDR1 is MDHEN and CDR2 SYDVKM. V trim: 10 bases; J trim: 7 bases; unmatched bases: 7.

Sequencing was performed on peripheral blood. The TCR comes from a man aged 55-75 years with active or convalescent COVID-19. The V gene is TRBV28 and the J gene is TRBJ1-6, with 7 bases in between that match TRBD1. The CDR3 reads CAIQGGGNSPLHF. The bases are TGTGCCATCCAGGGGGGTGGAAATTCACCCCTCCACTTT. With all but the CDR3 taken from the reference TRBV28 and TRBJ1-6 genes, the full variable domain is: DVKVTQSSRYLVKRTGEKVFLECVQDMDHENMFWYRQDPGLGLRLIYFSYDVKMKEKGDIPEGYSVSREKKERFSLILESASTNQTSMYLCAIQGGGNSPLHFGNGTRLTVT.